These T cell receptor beta chains were read from a single sample in a study of shared clonotypes between healthy human individuals. This table comes from immunoSEQ multiplex PCR, and its TCRdb copy is limited to in-frame clones, with some not included. The table includes about 2.4 million clones, 93% detected once. Sequences were obtained from naive CD4+ T cells from PBMCs. These receptors were taken from a man between 18 and 35 years old in good health. Some clones in this sample may be carry-over from other donors' samples. The CDR3 runs from the conserved cysteine through the conserved F or W. A D gene is named only where the DNA matches it firmly.

d_gene: -; v_gene: TRBV2; j_gene: TRBJ2-7; CDR3nt: TGTGCCAGCGGTCTACTCAGGAGCTCCTACGAGCAGTACTTC; CDR3aa: CASGLLRSSYEQYF
d_gene: TRBD1; v_gene: TRBV18; j_gene: TRBJ1-6; CDR3nt: TGTGCCAGCTCACCATCAGGGGGGGGTTCACCCCTCCACTTT; CDR3aa: CASSPSGGGSPLHF
d_gene: -; v_gene: TRBV5-1; j_gene: TRBJ2-6; CDR3nt: TGCGCCAGCAGCCCTGGGACCTACTCTGGGGCCAACGTCCTGACTTTC; CDR3aa: CASSPGTYSGANVLTF
d_gene: -; v_gene: TRBV6-5; j_gene: TRBJ2-2; CDR3nt: TGTGCCAGCAGTGGGACCTACACCGGGGAGCTGTTTTTT; CDR3aa: CASSGTYTGELFF
d_gene: TRBD2; v_gene: TRBV7-3; j_gene: TRBJ2-7; CDR3nt: TGTGCCAGCAGCTTAAAAGGAGGGAGGGCCCTCTCCTACGAGCAGTACTTC; CDR3aa: CASSLKGGRALSYEQYF
d_gene: -; v_gene: TRBV9; j_gene: TRBJ2-3; CDR3nt: TGTGCCAGCAGCGTAGGGACCACAGATACGCAGTATTTT; CDR3aa: CASSVGTTDTQYF
d_gene: -; v_gene: TRBV19; j_gene: TRBJ2-2; CDR3nt: TGTGCCAGTAGTATAGATAGGGGCTCGTACACCGGGGAGCTGTTTTTT; CDR3aa: CASSIDRGSYTGELFF
d_gene: -; v_gene: TRBV6-1; j_gene: TRBJ2-7; CDR3nt: TGTGCCATTCTGCATAGGGAAGAATACGAGCAGTACTTC; CDR3aa: CAILHREEYEQYF
d_gene: -; v_gene: TRBV9; j_gene: TRBJ1-1; CDR3nt: TGTGCCAGCAGCCAGGTTAACCCTCCGGGGGGTGAAGCTTTCTTT; CDR3aa: CASSQVNPPGGEAFF
d_gene: TRBD2; v_gene: TRBV6-1; j_gene: TRBJ2-2; CDR3nt: TGTGCCAGCAGTGAAGGCTCTTGGACTAGCGGGAGGGAGGAAAGGGCCGGGGAGCTGTTTTTT; CDR3aa: CASSEGSWTSGREERAGELFF
d_gene: -; v_gene: TRBV18; j_gene: TRBJ2-1; CDR3nt: TGTGCCAGCTCACCTCAGTGGGACATTATAAACAATGAGCAGTTCTTC; CDR3aa: CASSPQWDIINNEQFF
d_gene: -; v_gene: TRBV7-8; j_gene: TRBJ2-1; CDR3nt: TGTGCCAGCAGCTACGGGACACCACAATACAATGAGCAGTTCTTC; CDR3aa: CASSYGTPQYNEQFF
d_gene: -; v_gene: TRBV5-1; j_gene: TRBJ2-2; CDR3nt: TGCGCCAGCAGCAAGGGACGTTCGAACACCGGGGAGCTGTTTTTT; CDR3aa: CASSKGRSNTGELFF
d_gene: TRBD1; v_gene: TRBV2; j_gene: TRBJ1-4; CDR3nt: TGTGCCAGCAGTTTGGACAGGAATGAAAAACTGTTTTTT; CDR3aa: CASSLDRNEKLFF